Below, 10 T cell receptor beta chains from the same sample are listed, as sequenced in a study of T-cell reconstitution after alpha-beta-depleted transplantation in children. A library of TCRbeta sequences, prepared with unique molecular identifiers, was generated. MiXCR, run by TCRdb on the PCR reads, gives a single entry per CDR3 protein. The sample lists roughly 400,000 distinct CDR3 sequences; 43% were seen once. Specimen: PBMCs, collected before TCRalphabeta/CD19-depleted stem cell transplant. The receptor source for this set is a girl under 10 years old with aplastic anemia, due to receive a stem cell transplant.

The chain's CDR3 is CSVDGSWNYGYTF. Here the CDR3 DNA reads TGCAGCGTTGACGGGAGTTGGAACTATGGCTACACCTTC. The J gene is TRBJ1-2, the V gene TRBV29-1, with D unresolved. Per the germline V gene, CDR1 is SQVTM and CDR2 is ANQGSEA. V gave up 3 bases and J gave up 2 bases, with 10 bases separating them. There are 13 residues in the CDR3. Full variable domain (remainder filled in from reference TRBV29-1 and TRBJ1-2): SAVISQKPSRDICQRGTSLTIQCQVDSQVTMMFWYRQQPGQSLTLIATANQGSEATYESGFVIDKFPISRPNLTFSTLTVSNMSPEDSSIYLCSVDGSWNYGYTFGSGTRLTVV.

This clonotype has a count of ten or more. The chain has TRBV29-1 and TRBJ1-1, with D perhaps matching TRBD1 (6 bases). The germline V gene encodes CDR1 SQVTM and CDR2 ANQGSEA. Trimming took off 2 bases at V and 7 bases at J, with 8 bases between the two ends. This CDR3 is 11 amino acids long. In nucleotides, the CDR3 is TGCAGCGTTGAATCACAGGGTGAAGCTTTCTTT. Its protein product is CSVESQGEAFF.

The chain couples TRBV18 to TRBJ2-2; 7 bases are a match to TRBD2. Germline assignment: CDR1 KGHSH and CDR2 LQKENI. V trimming: 2 bases; J trimming: 5 bases; junction bases outside the gene matches: 14. The CDR3 runs 18 residues. The CDR3 sequence is CASSPNNGREYGTGELFF. The CDR3 DNA sequence: TGTGCCAGCTCACCAAACAACGGGCGGGAGTATGGAACCGGGGAGCTGTTTTTT. Complete variable domain (other parts from reference TRBV18 and TRBJ2-2): NAGVMQNPRHLVRRRGQEARLRCSPMKGHSHVYWYRQLPEEGLKFMVYLQKENIIDESGMPKERFSAEFPKEGPSILRIQQVVRGDSAAYFCASSPNNGREYGTGELFFGEGSRLTVL.

On this clonotype: Compared with germline, one end of the junction differs, possibly owing to a read error. This chain links TRBV5-1 with TRBJ2-7; 7 bases map to TRBD2. CDR1 and CDR2 from the germline V gene are SGHRS and YFSETQ. CDR3 length: 16 amino acids. The CDR3 spells CPSSLRRGVTAYEQYF. CDR3 DNA sequence: TGCCCCAGCAGCTTGCGACGGGGGGTGACGGCCTACGAGCAGTACTTC.

Details on this clonotype: Germline is not matched at one junction end, which may reflect a read error. The J gene is TRBJ2-7, the V gene TRBV23-1, with TRBD2 identical over 9 bases. TRBV23-1 is an ORF, with its function uncertain. The CDR3 is 15 amino acids. The chain's CDR3 is CASNQPGLAHYEQYF. In DNA, the CDR3 is TGCGCCAGCAATCAACCGGGACTAGCTCACTACGAGCAGTACTTC.

This clonotype was observed a few times. The chain couples TRBV20-1 to TRBJ2-5, with 7 positions matching TRBD2. Trimming at V came to 0 bases and at J to 5 bases, leaving 9 bases not matched to a gene. Germline V gene data show CDR1 as DFQATT and CDR2 as SNEGSKA (reference sequence). The CDR3 has 15 amino acids. The CDR3 protein is CSARDGAGREETQYF. The DNA for the CDR3 is TGCAGTGCTAGAGATGGGGCAGGGCGGGAGGAGACCCAGTACTTC.

V gene TRBV5-5 combines with J gene TRBJ1-2, with 8 bases aligning to TRBD1. The CDR3 extends over 14 amino acids. The junction had 5 bases not matched to a gene; V was cut back by 2 bases and J by 5 bases. Per the germline V gene, CDR1 is SGHKS and CDR2 is YYEKEE (reference sequence). DNA for the CDR3: TGTGCCAGCAGCTTTGATACAGGGGGGTATGGCTACACCTTC. Amino acids: CASSFDTGGYGYTF.

V gene TRBV12-3 or TRBV12-4 combines with J gene TRBJ2-4; the match to TRBD2 covers 7 bases. The CDR3 contains 17 residues. Trimming took 7 bases from V and 2 from J; bases not matched to a gene: 14. CDR3 bases: TGTGCCAGCACCGCATCGGGGGGTTTGATAACCAAAAACATTCAGTACTTC. Translated: CASTASGGLITKNIQYF.

The V gene is TRBV5-1, the J gene TRBJ2-3; D call uncertain. The CDR3 spans 15 residues. The germline CDR1 and CDR2 sequences are SGHRS and YFSETQ. Deletions cut 0 bases from V and 5 bases from J, with 13 bases between. The CDR3 sequence: CASSLDNAIIDTQYF. Written as DNA, the CDR3 is TGCGCCAGCAGCTTGGACAATGCAATTATAGATACGCAGTATTTT.

V usage is TRBV6-1 and J usage is TRBJ2-7, with TRBD2 identical over 8 bases. Germline V CDR1 and CDR2: MNHNS, SASEGT. V was pared by 5 bases and J by 4 bases, with 7 bases of the junction left unmatched. This CDR3 comprises 14 residues. The CDR3 DNA reads TGTGCCAGCAGTCCCACTAGCGGCATATACGAGCAGTACTTC. Its protein product is CASSPTSGIYEQYF.